One sample yielded the 20 T cell receptor beta chains listed below, sequenced in a study of PD-L1 blockade in urothelial cancer. Repertoires were generated with immunoSEQ multiplex PCR, while TCRdb's copy carries only in-frame clones and drops some. Of roughly 50,000 clones detected, 87% appear once; the ten largest clones hold approximately 7.6%. Sequences were derived from PBMCs, sampled around atezolizumab (anti-PD-L1) treatment. These receptors all stem from a man in his sixties with urothelial cancer.

This clone was seen only a few times. The CDR3 sequence is CASSDLQGPYSNQPQHF. The CDR3, as DNA: TGTGCCAGCAGTGACTTACAGGGGCCGTATAGCAATCAGCCCCAGCATTTT. The chain employs TRBV6-1 and TRBJ1-5; 7 bases match TRBD1. CDR1 and CDR2 (germline): MNHNS, SASEGT. The CDR3 runs to 17 residues. V lost 3 bases, J lost 0 bases, and 8 bases stayed unmatched.

This rearrangement joins TRBV6-5 to TRBJ1-3; D is ambiguous. The ends were cut back, 5 bases at V and 3 bases at J, with 8 bases in the middle. Germline V lookup: CDR1 MNHEY, CDR2 SVGAGI. This CDR3 region has 13 residues. The CDR3 spells CASSAVVGNTIYF. The CDR3 region has the DNA TGTGCCAGCAGTGCCGTAGTTGGAAACACCATATATTTT.

The J gene is TRBJ1-2, the V gene TRBV5-6; the match to TRBD1 covers 9 bases. V was clipped by 4 bases and J by 3 bases; unmatched bases: 4. Per the germline V gene, CDR1 is SGHDT and CDR2 is YYEEEE. The CDR3 is 14 amino acids. As DNA, the CDR3 is TGTGCCAGCAGCCGGACAGGGGCCCACTATGGCTACACCTTC. Encoded protein: CASSRTGAHYGYTF.

This clone has only one observation. J is TRBJ2-1 and V is TRBV11-2, with TRBD1 matching 7 bases. The trim removed 5 bases at V and 2 bases at J, leaving 6 bases unmatched. The CDR3 is 15 residues long. From germline, CDR1 is SGHAT and CDR2 FQNNGV. Here the CDR3 DNA reads TGTGCCAGCAGCACGGCGACAGGGACCTACAATGAGCAGTTCTTC. It codes for CASSTATGTYNEQFF.

The chain combines TRBV7-6 with TRBJ1-5; tentative D call: TRBD1 (6 bases). V lost 5 bases to trimming and J lost 6 bases, with 17 bases between them. The CDR3 is made up of 15 amino acids. Germline V gives CDR1 SGHVS, CDR2 FNYEAQ. CDR3 region: CASSAQPYRAQPQHF. CDR3 coding DNA: TGTGCCAGCAGCGCCCAACCCTACAGGGCTCAGCCCCAGCATTTT.

The V and J genes are TRBV6-1 and TRBJ2-5; the match to TRBD1 covers 11 bases. CDR1 is MNHNS and CDR2 is SASEGT in the germline V gene. The CDR3 sequence is 15 residues long. Trimming at V came to 6 bases and at J to 2 bases, leaving 5 bases not matched to a gene. CDR3: CASRDRDRGQETQYF. The DNA for the CDR3 is TGTGCCAGCAGGGACCGGGACAGGGGGCAAGAGACCCAGTACTTC.

The chain links TRBV7-9 to TRBJ2-1; 8 positions match TRBD2. This CDR3 has 18 residues. CDR1 and CDR2 from the germline V gene are SEHNR and FQNEAQ (reference sequence). The junction had 11 bases not matched to a gene; V was cut back by 1 base and J by 3 bases. The CDR3 DNA is TGTGCCAGCAGCTTAGGAGTCCGGGGGGGATTCTACTACAATGAGCAGTTCTTC. This sequence encodes CASSLGVRGGFYYNEQFF. The entire variable domain, with the rest obtained from reference TRBV7-9 and TRBJ2-1, is as follows: DTGVSQNPRHKITKRGQNVTFRCDPISEHNRLYWYRQTLGQGPEFLTYFQNEAQLEKSRLLSDRFSAERPKGSFSTLEIQRTEQGDSAMYLCASSLGVRGGFYYNEQFFGPGTRLTVL.

The chain carries TRBV6-6 and TRBJ2-1; 9 bases are a match to TRBD2. V was clipped by 5 bases and J by 8 bases; unmatched bases: 4. This CDR3 region has 13 residues. CDR1 is MNHNY, CDR2 SVGAGI, per germline (reference sequence). Here the CDR3 reads CASSGGTSYEQFF. The CDR3 DNA reads as TGTGCCAGCAGTGGCGGGACTAGCTATGAGCAGTTCTTC.

The gene calls are TRBV19 and TRBJ2-3; the D gene is possibly TRBD1 (9 bases). Deletions cut 6 bases from V and 3 bases from J, with 19 bases between. The CDR3 is made up of 16 amino acids. Looked up from germline, CDR1 is LNHDA and CDR2 is SQIVND (reference sequence). Here the CDR3 DNA reads TGTGCCAGTAGGCTGGGACAGGGCGGGGGGACAGATACGCAGTATTTT. Encoded protein: CASRLGQGGGTDTQYF.

V gene TRBV19 combines with J gene TRBJ2-3; TRBD2 matches 9 bases. The length of the CDR3 is 13 residues. The V and J ends lost 6 bases and 10 bases, in that order; junction bases with no gene match: 8. Germline-derived CDR1 and CDR2 are LNHDA and SQIVND (reference sequence). The CDR3 sequence is CASRSGGPSAQYF. The CDR3 DNA follows: TGTGCCAGTAGAAGCGGGGGGCCGTCGGCGCAGTATTTT.

The rearrangement uses TRBV28 and TRBJ2-1; 13 positions match TRBD2. The CDR3 loop spans 15 amino acids. Germline-derived CDR1 and CDR2 are MDHEN and SYDVKM. The V segment lost 3 bases and the J segment 10 bases; nucleotides outside the gene matches: 6. CDR3 sequence (DNA): TGTGCCAGCAGTTTTGGGACTAGCGGGACGGTAGAGCAGTTCTTC. Its protein is CASSFGTSGTVEQFF.

The V call is TRBV15, the J call TRBJ1-3; no reliable D call. V was trimmed by 0 bases and J by 0 bases, leaving 9 bases between them. Germline V gene data show CDR1 as LNHNV and CDR2 as YYDKDF (reference sequence). The CDR3 loop spans 16 amino acids. The CDR3 region is CATSRDRGFSGNTIYF. Here the CDR3 DNA reads TGTGCCACCAGCAGAGATCGCGGGTTCTCTGGAAACACCATATATTTT.

J is TRBJ1-1 and V is TRBV19; TRBD1 aligns across 8 bases. The V and J ends lost 7 bases and 0 bases, in that order; junction bases with no gene match: 4. This CDR3 has 14 residues. Germline assignment: CDR1 LNHDA and CDR2 SQIVND (reference sequence). The CDR3 is CASNGQGLNTEAFF. As DNA, the CDR3 is TGTGCCAGTAACGGACAGGGTTTGAACACTGAAGCTTTCTTT.

In nucleotides, the CDR3 is TGTGCCAGCAGTTTCGGCAGGTTCTACGAGCAGTACTTC. It codes for CASSFGRFYEQYF. The J gene is TRBJ2-7, the V gene TRBV28; D is undetermined. The CDR3 extends over 13 amino acids. Germline assignment: CDR1 MDHEN and CDR2 SYDVKM. The V end lost 3 bases, the J end lost 3 bases, and 9 bases lay between the germline ends.

The genes are TRBV5-4 and TRBJ1-6; tentatively, D is TRBD1 (6 bases). V was cut by 0 bases and J by 6 bases, with 10 bases left in between. The CDR3 length is 15 residues. Looked up from germline, CDR1 is SGHNT and CDR2 is YYREEE (reference sequence). CDR3 in DNA: TGTGCCAGCAGCTTGGCAGGACAGCTTAATTCACCCCTCCACTTT. It encodes CASSLAGQLNSPLHF.

This chain uses TRBV9 with TRBJ2-7, with D perhaps TRBD2 (6 bases). CDR1 SGDLS and CDR2 YYNGEE come from the germline V gene. There are 14 residues in the CDR3. Trimming pared 3 bases from V and 2 bases from J, leaving 12 bases between. The CDR3 region has the DNA TGTGCCAGCAGCGGGTCGGGGGACCCCTACGAGCAGTACTTC. Protein product: CASSGSGDPYEQYF.

This clone was seen just once. DNA of the CDR3: TGTGCCATCAGTGAGACAGGGGTGGCTTTCTTT. Its protein is CAISETGVAFF. This chain links TRBV10-3 with TRBJ1-1, with 7 bases lining up with TRBD1. J was trimmed by 11 bases and V by 2 bases; bases with no gene match: 2. This CDR3 contains 11 residues. Germline V gene lookup returns CDR1 ENHRY and CDR2 SYGVKD.

The rearrangement links TRBV15 to TRBJ1-5, with D uncertain. The CDR3 runs to 19 residues. The germline CDR1 and CDR2 sequences are LNHNV and YYDKDF (reference sequence). The V gene lost 1 base and the J gene lost 0 bases, with 19 bases spanning the gap. The CDR3 bases are TGTGCCACCAGCAGAGCCAGCGCCGGGGTGAGGGCTAGCAATCAGCCCCAGCATTTT. It codes for CATSRASAGVRASNQPQHF.

The rearrangement uses TRBV19 and TRBJ2-1, with D uncertain. Germline V CDR1 and CDR2: LNHDA, SQIVND (reference sequence). V was cut by 6 bases and J by 4 bases, with 16 bases left in between. The CDR3 is 15 residues long. The CDR3: CASSNTADVYNEQFF. CDR3 DNA sequence: TGTGCCAGTAGCAACACAGCTGATGTATACAATGAGCAGTTCTTC.

A single count supports this clone. The chain carries TRBV6-1 and TRBJ2-1; 9 bases are a match to TRBD1. V dropped 5 bases and J dropped 8; count of bases not matched to a gene: 10. The CDR3 spans 15 residues. Germline V gene data show CDR1 as MNHNS and CDR2 as SASEGT. The CDR3 nucleotides read TGTGCCAGCAGTTCACCGGGACAGGGTAAAGATGAGCAGTTCTTC. Translated: CASSSPGQGKDEQFF.